This entry lists 11 T cell receptor beta chains sequenced from one sample in a study of CD8 T cells in Susac syndrome. RNA in amounts of roughly 0.5 to 1 ug was reverse transcribed with random hexamers. TCRdb fed the immunoSEQ multiplex PCR reads into MiXCR, producing one record per CDR3 protein. The sample lists 300,000 or so distinct CDR3 sequences, around 90% occurring once. Sequenced: CD4+ T cells from PBMCs. The receptors stem from a human donor with multiple sclerosis.

V usage is TRBV6-2 or TRBV6-3 and J usage is TRBJ1-2; 8 bases align to TRBD1. Germline CDR1 reads MNHEY; CDR2 reads SVGEGT. V shed 2 bases and J 8 bases; nucleotides not matched to a gene: 7. This CDR3 is built from 14 residues. CDR3: CASSYLQGARGYTF. Here the CDR3 DNA reads TGTGCCAGCAGTTACCTTCAGGGGGCGAGAGGCTACACCTTC.

This chain links TRBV11-2 with TRBJ2-3; 8 positions match TRBD2. The germline CDR1 and CDR2 sequences are SGHAT and FQNNGV. The V segment lost 3 bases and the J segment 5 bases; nucleotides outside the gene matches: 4. This CDR3 region has 14 residues. The CDR3 DNA follows: TGTGCCAGCAGCTTCCGGGGGGGCCAAGATACGCAGTATTTT. Translated, it gives CASSFRGGQDTQYF.

The genes are TRBV6-2 or TRBV6-3 and TRBJ2-1; no reliable D call. The germline V gene encodes CDR1 MNHEY and CDR2 SVGEGT. The CDR3 contains 14 residues. V was shortened by 6 bases and J by 10 bases, with 19 bases between the two germline ends. The CDR3 sequence: CASSLQSTGLEQFF. CDR3 nucleotides: TGTGCCAGCAGCCTCCAATCTACCGGGCTAGAGCAGTTCTTC.

This rearrangement joins TRBV20-1 to TRBJ2-3; tentatively, D is TRBD2 (6 bases). The CDR3 sequence is 16 residues long. Trimming pared 0 bases from V and 2 bases from J, leaving 15 bases between. From germline, CDR1 is DFQATT and CDR2 SNEGSKA (reference sequence). The CDR3 DNA sequence: TGCAGTGCTAGAGACCGGAGGAGGGACTTCACAGATACGCAGTATTTT. Translated: CSARDRRRDFTDTQYF.

The CDR3 is CSARSISYEQYF. The DNA for the CDR3 is TGCAGCGCCCGCAGTATCTCCTACGAGCAGTACTTC. The J gene is TRBJ2-7, the V gene TRBV29-1; D gene uncertain. V dropped 7 bases and J dropped 0 bases, with 10 bases sitting between them. The germline V gene encodes CDR1 SQVTM and CDR2 ANQGSEA. The CDR3 extends over 12 amino acids.

This clonotype has only one observation. This chain uses TRBV7-9 with TRBJ2-3; D possibly corresponds to TRBD1 (6 bases). V was trimmed by 2 bases and J by 3 bases, leaving 12 bases between them. The CDR3 totals 15 residues. Germline V CDR1 and CDR2: SEHNR, FQNEAQ (reference sequence). CDR3 residues: CASSLSAGATDTQYF. Here the CDR3 DNA reads TGTGCCAGCAGCTTATCCGCAGGGGCAACAGATACGCAGTATTTT.

The CDR3 spells CSARRDPDTQYF. Here the CDR3 DNA reads TGCAGTGCTAGACGAGATCCCGATACGCAGTATTTT. The chain has TRBV20-1 and TRBJ2-3; D uncertain. Germline lookup yields CDR1 DFQATT and CDR2 SNEGSKA (reference sequence). The CDR3 length is 12 residues. The V end lost 2 bases, the J end lost 6 bases, and 9 bases lay between the germline ends.

The J gene is TRBJ2-7, the V gene TRBV5-6; D is perhaps TRBD1 (6 bases). The CDR3 spans 15 residues. Germline lookup yields CDR1 SGHDT and CDR2 YYEEEE. The V end lost 4 bases, the J end lost 3 bases, and 17 bases lay between the germline ends. Written as DNA, the CDR3 is TGTGCCAGCAGCAATGGACAGCTAATATACTACGAGCAGTACTTC. Encoded protein: CASSNGQLIYYEQYF. Based on the CDR3 plus reference TRBV5-6 and TRBJ2-7, the full variable domain is DAGVTQSPTHLIKTRGQQVTLRCSPKSGHDTVSWYQQALGQGPQFIFQYYEEEERQRGNFPDRFSGHQFPNYSSELNVNALLLGDSALYLCASSNGQLIYYEQYFGPGTRLTVT.

V is TRBV3-1 and J is TRBJ1-2; D ambiguous. Germline loops: CDR1 LGHDT, CDR2 YNNKEL (reference sequence). There are 14 residues in the CDR3. V gave up 4 bases and J gave up 4 bases, with 13 bases separating them. CDR3 bases: TGTGCCAGCAGCCGGTCCGGTGGAACCTATGGCTACACCTTC. It translates to CASSRSGGTYGYTF.

V usage is TRBV11-1 and J usage is TRBJ2-5; D may be TRBD2 (6 bases). This CDR3 has 14 amino acids. Per the germline V gene, CDR1 is SGHAT and CDR2 is FQDESV (reference sequence). Trimming removed 2 bases at V and 5 bases at J, with 12 bases between. Written as DNA, the CDR3 is TGTGCCAGCAGCTTACCAACTAGCAGGGAGACCCAGTACTTC. Residues: CASSLPTSRETQYF.

The sample holds one count of this clonotype. This sequence joins TRBV6-6 and TRBJ1-5, with unresolved D. This CDR3 comprises 16 residues. The germline gives CDR1 MNHNY, CDR2 SVGAGI (reference sequence). V dropped 5 bases and J dropped 0 bases, with 14 bases sitting between them. The CDR3 DNA sequence: TGTGCCAGCAGTCATGGACCGGGGAATAGCAATCAGCCCCAGCATTTT. Translation: CASSHGPGNSNQPQHF.